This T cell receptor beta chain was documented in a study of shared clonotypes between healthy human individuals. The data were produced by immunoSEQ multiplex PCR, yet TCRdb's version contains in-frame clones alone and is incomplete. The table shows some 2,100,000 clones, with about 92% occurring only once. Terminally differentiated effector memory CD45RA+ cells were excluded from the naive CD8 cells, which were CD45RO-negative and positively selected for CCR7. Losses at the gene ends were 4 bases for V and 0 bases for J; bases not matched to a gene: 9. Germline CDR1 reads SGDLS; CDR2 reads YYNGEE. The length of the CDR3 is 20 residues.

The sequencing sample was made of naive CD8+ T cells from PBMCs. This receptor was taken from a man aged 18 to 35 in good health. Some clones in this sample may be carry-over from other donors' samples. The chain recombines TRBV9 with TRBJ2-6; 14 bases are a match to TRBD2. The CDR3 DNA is TGTGCCAGCAGCACCCGCCGGGGGACTAGCGGGAGCTCTGGGGCCAACGTCCTGACTTTC. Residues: CASSTRRGTSGSSGANVLTF.